A single sample is the source of the 30 T cell receptor beta chains below, sequenced in a study of cytomegalovirus exposure and HLA in healthy donors. The PCR contained 60 Vbeta and 13 Jbeta primers. TCRdb's table, derived via immunoSEQ multiplex PCR, lists solely in-frame clones and lacks some. Of roughly 240,000 clones detected, just under 80% appear once; the ten largest clones hold approximately 0.47%. Sequencing input: PBMCs. All receptors come from a boy under 18 in good health and CMV-seronegative.

The chain carries TRBV6-5 and TRBJ1-4, with 8 positions matching TRBD1. The CDR3 contains 14 residues. Per germline, CDR1 MNHEY and CDR2 SVGAGI. Trimming took 2 bases from V and 8 from J; bases not matched to a gene: 4. As DNA, the CDR3 is TGTGCCAGCAGTTACGACAGGGGATACGAAAAACTGTTTTTT. The encoded protein is CASSYDRGYEKLFF.

This clone was counted a single time. At one end the junction does not follow the germline gene, possibly because of a read error. The chain has TRBV2 and TRBJ2-6, with a tentative D call TRBD2 (6 bases). This CDR3 comprises 16 residues. Germline V gene sequence: CDR1 SNHLY, CDR2 FYNNEI. The chain's CDR3 is CASRLLGDSPPYLLTF. CDR3 bases: TGTGCCAGCAGGCTTCTTGGGGACTCCCCTCCTTACCTCCTTACTTTC.

A single count supports this clone. This chain joins TRBV15 and TRBJ2-5, with D possibly matching TRBD1 (5 bases). The CDR3 loop spans 14 amino acids. V shed 4 bases and J shed 0 bases, with 9 bases lying between them. Looked up from germline, CDR1 is LNHNV and CDR2 is YYDKDF (reference sequence). The CDR3 reads CATSTTAYQETQYF. CDR3 in DNA: TGTGCCACCAGCACGACAGCGTACCAAGAGACCCAGTACTTC.

There are a few counts of this clone. This sequence joins TRBV27 and TRBJ1-2, with unresolved D. The CDR3 spans 15 residues. Trimming stripped 5 bases from V and 8 bases from J, with 21 bases between. Germline V gene lookup returns CDR1 MNHEY and CDR2 SMNVEV (reference sequence). The CDR3 sequence is CASSPLTTASRGYTF. The CDR3 bases are TGTGCCAGCAGTCCCCTAACTACGGCCAGCCGGGGCTACACCTTC.

In this sample, this clone turned up once. V usage is TRBV10-2 and J usage is TRBJ2-2; TRBD2 matches at 13 bases. This CDR3 is 17 amino acids long. V dropped 6 bases and J dropped 0; count of bases not matched to a gene: 4. In germline, CDR1 is WSHSY, CDR2 SAAADI. The CDR3 region is CASRRLAGGTNTGELFF. Written as DNA, the CDR3 is TGCGCCAGCAGGCGACTAGCGGGGGGAACGAACACCGGGGAGCTGTTTTTT.

The V call is TRBV2, the J call TRBJ1-2; D might be TRBD1 (5 bases). CDR1 and CDR2 from the germline V gene are SNHLY and FYNNEI. V was trimmed by 5 bases and J by 8 bases, leaving 12 bases between them. CDR3 size: 12 residues. In DNA, the CDR3 is TGTGCCAGCAGTCCGGGGGGGAGAGGCTACACCTTC. Encoded protein: CASSPGGRGYTF.

The CDR3 DNA reads as TGCGCCAGCAGTGAGGGAGGGACCGGGGGTCAGCCCCAGCATTTT. Encoded protein: CASSEGGTGGQPQHF. The chain links TRBV10-1 to TRBJ1-5; D may be TRBD1 (5 bases). V was trimmed by 2 bases and J by 6 bases, leaving 14 bases between them. The CDR3 is 15 amino acids. Germline loops: CDR1 WNHNN, CDR2 SYGVQD (reference sequence).

This clone was seen only once. V is TRBV5-1 and J is TRBJ2-7; 7 bases are a match to TRBD1. The germline gives CDR1 SGHRS, CDR2 YFSETQ. V lost 0 bases and J lost 1; bases outside the gene matches: 4. This CDR3 has 15 residues. CDR3 sequence reads: CASSLGRGISYEQYF. Written as DNA, the CDR3 is TGCGCCAGCAGCTTGGGCAGGGGGATTTCCTACGAGCAGTACTTC.

The chain has TRBV19 and TRBJ1-4; the match to TRBD1 covers 8 bases. Germline trimming cut 10 bases from V and 2 bases from J; bases unmatched to any gene: 9. The germline V gene encodes CDR1 LNHDA and CDR2 SQIVND (reference sequence). This CDR3 region has 15 residues. CDR3 residues: CATSPRQGTNEKLFF. In DNA form, the CDR3 reads TGTGCCACGTCCCCTAGACAGGGGACTAATGAAAAACTGTTTTTT.

The chain combines TRBV11-3 with TRBJ1-1, with a weak D call TRBD1 (5 bases). Germline values: CDR1 SGHNT, CDR2 YENEEA. The length of the CDR3 is 12 residues. V was cut by 5 bases and J by 5 bases, with 9 bases left in between. The CDR3 DNA reads TGTGCCAGCAGCAACTCAGGGACTGAAGCTTTCTTT. As protein: CASSNSGTEAFF. The whole variable domain, remainder taken from reference TRBV11-3 and TRBJ1-1, is EAGVVQSPRYKIIEKKQPVAFWCNPISGHNTLYWYLQNLGQGPELLIRYENEEAVDDSQLPKDRFSAERLKGVDSTLKIQPAELGDSAVYLCASSNSGTEAFFGQGTRLTVV.

The rearrangement links TRBV10-3 to TRBJ2-5, with TRBD2 as a possible D gene (5 bases). Trimming removed 3 bases from V and 1 base from J, with 12 bases in between. CDR1 and CDR2 (germline): ENHRY, SYGVKD. This CDR3 comprises 15 residues. In DNA form, the CDR3 reads TGTGCCATCAGTGAAGGAGGCGGAACCCAAGAGACCCAGTACTTC. Translated, it gives CAISEGGGTQETQYF.

The chain has TRBV7-9 and TRBJ1-1; 7 bases map to TRBD1. Trimming removed 5 bases from V and 2 bases from J; junction bases left unmatched: 11. Per germline, CDR1 SEHNR and CDR2 FQNEAQ (reference sequence). This CDR3 has 16 residues. The CDR3 protein is CASSEFARGPNTEAFF. As DNA, the CDR3 is TGTGCCAGCAGCGAGTTCGCGAGGGGGCCTAACACTGAAGCTTTCTTT.

As for this clone: A junction boundary mismatches the germline segment, possibly from a read error. The same CDR3 arises from other DNA sequences in this sample as well. The chain carries TRBV13 and TRBJ2-7; 9 nucleotides agree with TRBD2. Germline V gene lookup returns CDR1 PRHDT and CDR2 FYEKMQ (reference sequence). The CDR3 covers 15 residues. This CDR3 is CASSAAGGRSYEQYF. The CDR3 DNA reads TGCGCCAGCAGCGCGGCGGGAGGGAGGTCCTACGAGCAGTACTTC.

The V and J genes are TRBV4-1 and TRBJ2-1; TRBD2 matches 13 bases. Germline V gene data show CDR1 as MGHRA and CDR2 as YSYEKL. Trimming cost V 4 bases and J 6 bases; bases outside gene matches: 12. The CDR3 has 18 residues. The CDR3 bases are TGCGCCAGCAGCCCAGGAAGAATCTGGACTAGCGGGAGCAATGAGCAGTTCTTC. Its protein product is CASSPGRIWTSGSNEQFF.

This clone was detected a few times. The V call is TRBV5-4, the J call TRBJ1-1; D unresolved. The CDR3 is made up of 14 amino acids. The V gene's germline CDR1 is SGHNT and CDR2 YYREEE (reference sequence). V lost 0 bases to trimming and J lost 3 bases, with 9 bases between them. The CDR3 bases are TGTGCCAGCAGCTTGGGCCTGGGAGACACTGAAGCTTTCTTT. Its protein is CASSLGLGDTEAFF. Full variable domain (missing parts from reference TRBV5-4 and TRBJ1-1): ETGVTQSPTHLIKTRGQQVTLRCSSQSGHNTVSWYQQALGQGPQFIFQYYREEENGRGNFPPRFSGLQFPNYSSELNVNALELDDSALYLCASSLGLGDTEAFFGQGTRLTVV.

The chain links TRBV4-2 to TRBJ2-5; TRBD2 matches 14 bases. The trim removed 0 bases at V and 5 bases at J, leaving 5 bases unmatched. Germline CDR1 LGHNA, CDR2 YNFKEQ. The CDR3 extends over 17 amino acids. The CDR3, as DNA: TGTGCCAGCAGCCAAGAGGGACTAGCGGGAGATCAGGAGACCCAGTACTTC. It specifies CASSQEGLAGDQETQYF.

This clone has more than one count but fewer than ten. V gene TRBV6-6 combines with J gene TRBJ2-3; 7 positions agree with TRBD1. The CDR3 is made up of 15 amino acids. Germline assignment: CDR1 MNHNY and CDR2 SVGAGI (reference sequence). V lost 2 bases to trimming and J lost 1 base; unmatched junction nucleotides: 3. The CDR3 nucleotides read TGTGCCAGCAGTTACGGGGGACAGCGCACAGATACGCAGTATTTT. Protein product: CASSYGGQRTDTQYF.

The chain recombines TRBV13 with TRBJ2-7; no firm D call. V was clipped by 0 bases and J by 5 bases, with 5 bases between them. Germline lookup yields CDR1 PRHDT and CDR2 FYEKMQ (reference sequence). The CDR3 contains 12 residues. CDR3 bases: TGTGCCAGCAGCTTAGGCGAGGACGAGCAGTACTTC. Translating gives CASSLGEDEQYF.

The chain uses TRBV27 and TRBJ2-5; D call uncertain. The CDR3 is made up of 15 amino acids. Germline CDR1 is MNHEY and CDR2 is SMNVEV (reference sequence). V was shortened by 0 bases and J by 1 base, with 9 bases between the two germline ends. The CDR3 loop is CASSLSRRSQETQYF. DNA of the CDR3: TGTGCCAGCAGTTTATCTCGCAGAAGCCAAGAGACCCAGTACTTC.

The chain carries TRBV11-2 and TRBJ2-7; TRBD2 matches at 8 bases. The CDR3 runs 16 residues. Germline lookup yields CDR1 SGHAT and CDR2 FQNNGV. The junction had 14 bases not matched to a gene; V was cut back by 5 bases and J by 5 bases. The CDR3 DNA is TGTGCCAGCAGCCCCGGACTAGCTGGAGCTGGACACGAGCAGTACTTC. It is translated as CASSPGLAGAGHEQYF.

The chain joins TRBV28 to TRBJ1-2, with D perhaps TRBD1 (5 bases). Trimming pared 11 bases from V and 2 bases from J, leaving 9 bases between. In germline, CDR1 is MDHEN, CDR2 SYDVKM. The CDR3 length is 11 residues. Written as DNA, the CDR3 is TGTGCCCTGGGGGGAAACTATGGCTACACCTTC. Amino acids: CALGGNYGYTF.

The CDR3 loop is CASSLGHSRGSPLHF. The CDR3 region has the DNA TGTGCCAGTAGTCTCGGGCATTCAAGGGGATCACCCCTCCACTTT. V and J are TRBV19 and TRBJ1-6; a possible D gene is TRBD1 (5 bases). CDR3 size: 15 residues. The germline V and J ends were trimmed by 5 bases and 10 bases, with 18 bases remaining between them. The germline gives CDR1 LNHDA, CDR2 SQIVND (reference sequence).

This chain joins TRBV30 and TRBJ1-4; 9 bases line up with TRBD1. The V gene end was trimmed by 1 base and the J gene end by 6 bases; junction bases not matched to a gene: 3. The CDR3 is 14 residues long. The germline V gene encodes CDR1 GTSNPN and CDR2 SVGIG (reference sequence). CDR3 loop: CAWSDRDRDEKLFF. In DNA form, the CDR3 reads TGTGCCTGGAGTGATCGGGACAGGGATGAAAAACTGTTTTTT.

A few counts support this clone. This rearrangement joins TRBV19 to TRBJ1-4; D may be TRBD1 (6 bases). The CDR3 has 16 residues. Germline assignment: CDR1 LNHDA and CDR2 SQIVND (reference sequence). Trimming stripped 3 bases from V and 0 bases from J, with 11 bases between. CDR3 sequence (DNA): TGTGCCAGTAGTATCCCCAGGGGCGCAACTAATGAAAAACTGTTTTTT. Its protein product is CASSIPRGATNEKLFF.

This clone was counted once. The chain couples TRBV9 to TRBJ1-1; TRBD1 agrees at 7 bases. The CDR3 sequence is 15 residues long. Germline CDR1 reads SGDLS; CDR2 reads YYNGEE. The V gene end was trimmed by 3 bases and the J gene end by 8 bases; junction bases not matched to a gene: 13. The CDR3: CASSAQTESGGEAFF. The CDR3 coding sequence is TGTGCCAGCAGCGCTCAGACAGAATCAGGGGGAGAAGCTTTCTTT.

This clone was recorded only once. The CDR3 coding sequence is TGTGCCTGGAGTTTCGGGACTAGCGGGCGGGGAGAGACCCAGTACTTC. This encodes CAWSFGTSGRGETQYF. The J gene is TRBJ2-5, the V gene TRBV30, with 12 positions matching TRBD2. The CDR3 totals 16 residues. Germline CDR1 reads GTSNPN; CDR2 reads SVGIG (reference sequence). V was clipped by 2 bases and J by 4 bases; unmatched bases: 8.

V is TRBV11-2 and J is TRBJ2-5, with a possible D match to TRBD2 (6 bases). CDR1 SGHAT and CDR2 FQNNGV come from the germline V gene. CDR3 length: 18 amino acids. V was pared by 6 bases and J by 2 bases, with 25 bases between. CDR3 in DNA: TGTGCCAGCAGTCAAGGGTGGGCGCGGGGTGAAATTCAAGAGACCCAGTACTTC. This codes for CASSQGWARGEIQETQYF. The full variable domain, in which reference TRBV11-2 and TRBJ2-5 provide the parts outside the CDR3, is EAGVAQSPRYKIIEKRQSVAFWCNPISGHATLYWYQQILGQGPKLLIQFQNNGVVDDSQLPKDRFSAERLKGVDSTLKIQPAKLEDSAVYLCASSQGWARGEIQETQYFGPGTRLLVL.

The chain is built from TRBV15 and TRBJ2-5, with 7 bases that match TRBD1. J lost 5 bases, V lost 1 base, and 10 bases had no gene match. The CDR3 is 16 amino acids. CDR1 is LNHNV and CDR2 is YYDKDF in the germline V gene (reference sequence). The CDR3 is CATSRALTGFDETQYF. The CDR3 DNA reads TGTGCCACCAGCAGAGCTCTGACAGGGTTTGACGAGACCCAGTACTTC.

This rearrangement joins TRBV5-4 to TRBJ2-5; maybe TRBD2 (6 bases). The CDR3 has 14 residues. V was trimmed by 3 bases and J by 2 bases, leaving 11 bases between them. Germline V CDR1 and CDR2: SGHNT, YYREEE (reference sequence). For the CDR3, the DNA is TGTGCCAGCAGCTGGGGGGATGGGCAAGAGACCCAGTACTTC. Translation: CASSWGDGQETQYF.

The rearrangement links TRBV5-5 to TRBJ1-1; perhaps TRBD1 as D (5 bases). Deletions cut 2 bases from V and 1 base from J, with 12 bases between. The CDR3 spans 15 residues. Germline CDR1 reads SGHKS; CDR2 reads YYEKEE (reference sequence). The CDR3: CASSFLGRRNTEAFF. The CDR3 coding sequence is TGTGCCAGCAGCTTCTTGGGGCGCAGGAACACTGAAGCTTTCTTT.